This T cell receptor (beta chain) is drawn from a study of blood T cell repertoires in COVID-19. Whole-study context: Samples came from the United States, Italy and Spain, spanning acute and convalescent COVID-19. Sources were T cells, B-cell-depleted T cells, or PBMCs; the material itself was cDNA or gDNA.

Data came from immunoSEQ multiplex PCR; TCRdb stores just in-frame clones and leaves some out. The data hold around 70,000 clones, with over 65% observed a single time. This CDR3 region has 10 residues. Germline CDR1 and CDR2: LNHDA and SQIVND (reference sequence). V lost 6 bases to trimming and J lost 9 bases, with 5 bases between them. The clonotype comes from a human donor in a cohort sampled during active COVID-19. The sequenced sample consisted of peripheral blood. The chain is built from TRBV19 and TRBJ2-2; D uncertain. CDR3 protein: CASRARELFF. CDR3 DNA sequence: TGTGCCAGTAGGGCCCGGGAGCTGTTTTTT.